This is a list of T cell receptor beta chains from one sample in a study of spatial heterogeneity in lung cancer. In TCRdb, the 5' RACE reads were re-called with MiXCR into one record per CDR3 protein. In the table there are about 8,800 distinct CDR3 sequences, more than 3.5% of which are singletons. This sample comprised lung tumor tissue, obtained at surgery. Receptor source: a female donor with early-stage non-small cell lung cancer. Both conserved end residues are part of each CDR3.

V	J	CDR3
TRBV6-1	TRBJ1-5	CASTPGEGHSPQHF
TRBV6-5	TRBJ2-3	CARKQGAWNTQYF
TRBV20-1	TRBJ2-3	CSAPGLAGEGDTQYF
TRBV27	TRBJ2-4	CATSGGGKNIQYF
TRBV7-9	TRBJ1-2	CASSLGANYGYNF
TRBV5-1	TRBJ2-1	CASSKGTGGGNEQFF
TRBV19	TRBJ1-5	CASSKLPTGNQPQHF
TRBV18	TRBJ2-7	CASSPTGTGDEQYF
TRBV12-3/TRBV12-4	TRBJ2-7	CASTLLADSGEQYF
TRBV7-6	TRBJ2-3	CASSLEQTDTQYF
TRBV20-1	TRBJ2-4	CSAEGIAKNIQYF
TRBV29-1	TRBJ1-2	CSVSTQQGHGYTF
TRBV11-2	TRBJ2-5	CASSLEPPGVGETQYF
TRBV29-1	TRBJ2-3	CSVDYGAGTTDTQYF
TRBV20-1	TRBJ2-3	CSASLASGILAGDTQYF
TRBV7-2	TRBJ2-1	CASNLERYREQFF
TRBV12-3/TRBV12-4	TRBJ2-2	CASSDRPTGELFF
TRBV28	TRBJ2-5	CASSSIETQYF
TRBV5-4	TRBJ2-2	CASSLAKRVGTGELFF
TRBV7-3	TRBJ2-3	CASSLGPGTSGMWTQYF
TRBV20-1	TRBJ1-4	CSARLPGQGEKLFF
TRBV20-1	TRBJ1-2	CSARDRMGYYGYTF
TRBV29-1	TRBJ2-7	CSVVNRDSYEQYF
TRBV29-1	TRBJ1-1	CSVGYDEAFF